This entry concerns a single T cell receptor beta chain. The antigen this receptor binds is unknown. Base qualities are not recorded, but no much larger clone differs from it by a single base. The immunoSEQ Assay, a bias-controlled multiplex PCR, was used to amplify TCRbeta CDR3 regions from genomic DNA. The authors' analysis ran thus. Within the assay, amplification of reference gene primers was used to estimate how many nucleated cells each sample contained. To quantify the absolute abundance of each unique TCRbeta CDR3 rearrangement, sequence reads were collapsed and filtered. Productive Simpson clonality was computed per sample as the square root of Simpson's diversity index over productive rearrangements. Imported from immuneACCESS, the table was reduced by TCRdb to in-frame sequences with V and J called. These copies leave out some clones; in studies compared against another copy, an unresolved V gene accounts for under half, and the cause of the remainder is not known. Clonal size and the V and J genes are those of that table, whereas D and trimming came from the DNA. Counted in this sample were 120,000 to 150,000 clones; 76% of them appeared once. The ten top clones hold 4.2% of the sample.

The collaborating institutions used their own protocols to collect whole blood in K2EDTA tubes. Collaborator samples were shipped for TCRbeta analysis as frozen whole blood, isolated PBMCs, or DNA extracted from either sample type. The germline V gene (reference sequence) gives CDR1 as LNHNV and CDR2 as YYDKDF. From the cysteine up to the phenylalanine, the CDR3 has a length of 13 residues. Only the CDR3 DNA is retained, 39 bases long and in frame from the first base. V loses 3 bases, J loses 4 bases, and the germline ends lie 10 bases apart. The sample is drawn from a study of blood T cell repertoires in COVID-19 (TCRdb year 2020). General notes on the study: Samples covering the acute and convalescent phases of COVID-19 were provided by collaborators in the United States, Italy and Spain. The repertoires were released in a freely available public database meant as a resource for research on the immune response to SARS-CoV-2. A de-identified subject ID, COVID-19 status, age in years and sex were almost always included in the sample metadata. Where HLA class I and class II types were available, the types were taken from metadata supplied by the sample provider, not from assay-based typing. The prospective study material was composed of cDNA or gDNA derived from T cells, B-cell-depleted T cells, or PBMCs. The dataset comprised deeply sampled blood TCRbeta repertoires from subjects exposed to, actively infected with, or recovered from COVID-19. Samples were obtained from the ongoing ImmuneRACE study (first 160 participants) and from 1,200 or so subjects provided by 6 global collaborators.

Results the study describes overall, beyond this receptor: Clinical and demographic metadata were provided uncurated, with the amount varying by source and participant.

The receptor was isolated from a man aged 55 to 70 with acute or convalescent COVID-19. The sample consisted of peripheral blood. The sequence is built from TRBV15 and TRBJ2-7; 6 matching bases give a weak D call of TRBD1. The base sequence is TGTGCCACCAGCAGTGACAGGTTTTACGAGCAGTACTTC. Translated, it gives CATSSDRFYEQYF. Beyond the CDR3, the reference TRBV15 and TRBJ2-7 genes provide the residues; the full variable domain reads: DAMVIQNPRYQVTQFGKPVTLSCSQTLNHNVMYWYQQKSSQAPKLLFHYYDKDFNNEADTPDNFQSRRPNTSFCFLDIRSPGLGDTAMYLCATSSDRFYEQYFGPGTRLTVT.